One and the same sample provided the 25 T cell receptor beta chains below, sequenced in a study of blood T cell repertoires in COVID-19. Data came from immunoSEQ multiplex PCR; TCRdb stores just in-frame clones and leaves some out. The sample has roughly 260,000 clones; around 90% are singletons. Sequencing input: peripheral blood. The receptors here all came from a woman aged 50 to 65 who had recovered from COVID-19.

In DNA, the CDR3 is TGTGCCACCAGTGAATCAACAGGGGGACTAGCGGGGGGCCCTCTAATGGAGCAGTTCTTC. Encoded protein: CATSESTGGLAGGPLMEQFF. The rearrangement uses TRBV24-1 and TRBJ2-1; 15 nucleotides line up with TRBD2. CDR3 size: 20 residues. Germline V gene sequence: CDR1 KGHDR, CDR2 SFDVKD. The trim removed 4 bases at V and 10 bases at J, leaving 19 bases unmatched.

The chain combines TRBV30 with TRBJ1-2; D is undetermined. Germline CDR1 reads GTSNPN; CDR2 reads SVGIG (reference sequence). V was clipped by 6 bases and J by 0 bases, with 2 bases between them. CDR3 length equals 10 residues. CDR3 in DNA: TGTGCCTGCGCTAACTATGGCTACACCTTC. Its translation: CACANYGYTF.

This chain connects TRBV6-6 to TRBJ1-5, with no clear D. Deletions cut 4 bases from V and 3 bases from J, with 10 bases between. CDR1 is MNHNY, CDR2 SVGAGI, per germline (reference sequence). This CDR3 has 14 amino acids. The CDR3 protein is CASSFGRDNQPQHF. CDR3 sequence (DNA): TGTGCCAGCAGTTTCGGACGGGACAATCAGCCCCAGCATTTT.

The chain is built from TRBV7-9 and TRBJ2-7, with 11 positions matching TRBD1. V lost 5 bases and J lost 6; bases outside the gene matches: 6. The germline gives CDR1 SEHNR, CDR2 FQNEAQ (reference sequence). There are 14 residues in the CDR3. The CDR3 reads CASSPKDRGLEQYF. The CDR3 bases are TGTGCCAGCAGCCCAAAGGACAGGGGGCTCGAGCAGTACTTC.

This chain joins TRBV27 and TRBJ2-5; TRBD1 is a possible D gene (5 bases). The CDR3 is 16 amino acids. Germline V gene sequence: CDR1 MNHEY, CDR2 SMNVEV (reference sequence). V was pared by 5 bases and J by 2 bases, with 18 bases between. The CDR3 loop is CASSPRRGSRQETQYF. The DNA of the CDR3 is TGTGCCAGCAGTCCCCGAAGGGGTTCGCGGCAAGAGACCCAGTACTTC.

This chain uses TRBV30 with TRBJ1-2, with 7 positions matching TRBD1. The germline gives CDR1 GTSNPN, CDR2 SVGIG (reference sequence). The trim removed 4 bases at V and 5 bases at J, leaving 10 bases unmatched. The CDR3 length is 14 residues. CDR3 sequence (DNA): TGTGCCTGGACACACTCCGGGACAGCTTATGGCTACACCTTC. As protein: CAWTHSGTAYGYTF.

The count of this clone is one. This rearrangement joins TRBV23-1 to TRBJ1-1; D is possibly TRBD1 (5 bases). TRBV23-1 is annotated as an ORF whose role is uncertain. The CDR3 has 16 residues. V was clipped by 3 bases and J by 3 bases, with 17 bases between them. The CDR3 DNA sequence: TGCGCCAGCAGTCATCCTCGACGGGGGAGGGACACTGAAGCTTTCTTT. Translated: CASSHPRRGRDTEAFF.

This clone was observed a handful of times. The CDR3 region is CASSLAGVEKLFF. CDR3 DNA: TGTGCCAGCAGTTTAGCCGGGGTCGAAAAACTGTTTTTT. The chain links TRBV12-3 or TRBV12-4 to TRBJ1-4; the D is unclear. CDR3 length: 13 amino acids. Trimming took 0 bases from V and 8 from J, leaving 7 bases between them.

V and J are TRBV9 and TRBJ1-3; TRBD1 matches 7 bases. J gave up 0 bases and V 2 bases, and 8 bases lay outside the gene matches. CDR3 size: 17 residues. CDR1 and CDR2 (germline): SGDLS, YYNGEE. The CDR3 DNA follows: TGTGCCAGCAGCGTGAACAGGGGCGCCTACTCTGGAAACACCATATATTTT. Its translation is CASSVNRGAYSGNTIYF.

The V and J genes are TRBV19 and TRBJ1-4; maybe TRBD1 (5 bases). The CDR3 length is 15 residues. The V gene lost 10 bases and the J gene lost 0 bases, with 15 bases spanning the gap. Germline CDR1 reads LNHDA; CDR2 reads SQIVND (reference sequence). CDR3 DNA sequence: TGTGCCACCCCGACAGACCTGACAACTAATGAAAAACTGTTTTTT. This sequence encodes CATPTDLTTNEKLFF.

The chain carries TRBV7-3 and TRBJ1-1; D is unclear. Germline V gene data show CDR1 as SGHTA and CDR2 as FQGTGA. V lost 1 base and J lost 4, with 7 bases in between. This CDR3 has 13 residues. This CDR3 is CASSLRGSTEAFF. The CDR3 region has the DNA TGTGCCAGCAGCTTAAGAGGGAGCACTGAAGCTTTCTTT.

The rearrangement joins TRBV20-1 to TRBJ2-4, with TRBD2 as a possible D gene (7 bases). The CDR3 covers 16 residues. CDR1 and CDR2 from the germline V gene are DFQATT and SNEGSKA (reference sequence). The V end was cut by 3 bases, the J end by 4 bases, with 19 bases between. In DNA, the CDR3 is TGCAGTGCTAGTGCCCGTAGGGGGGGGGTGAAAAACATTCAGTACTTC. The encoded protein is CSASARRGGVKNIQYF.

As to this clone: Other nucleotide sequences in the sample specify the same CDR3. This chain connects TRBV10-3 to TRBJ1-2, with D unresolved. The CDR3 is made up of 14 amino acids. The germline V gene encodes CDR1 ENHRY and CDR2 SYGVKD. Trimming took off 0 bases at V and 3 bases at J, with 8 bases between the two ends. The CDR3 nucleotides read TGTGCCATCAGTGAGTCGACGGGTGACTATGGCTACACCTTC. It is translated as CAISESTGDYGYTF.

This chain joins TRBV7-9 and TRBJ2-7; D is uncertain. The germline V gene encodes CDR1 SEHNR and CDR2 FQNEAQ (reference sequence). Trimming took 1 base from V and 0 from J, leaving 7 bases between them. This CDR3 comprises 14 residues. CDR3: CASSLGSISYEQYF. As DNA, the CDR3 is TGTGCCAGCAGCTTAGGTAGCATCTCCTACGAGCAGTACTTC.

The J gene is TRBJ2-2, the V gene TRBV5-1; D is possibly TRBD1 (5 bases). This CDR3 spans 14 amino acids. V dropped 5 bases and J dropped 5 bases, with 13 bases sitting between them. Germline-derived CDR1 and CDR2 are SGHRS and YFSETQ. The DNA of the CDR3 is TGCGCCAGCAGACCAGGGTTTAATACCGGGGAGCTGTTTTTT. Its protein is CASRPGFNTGELFF.

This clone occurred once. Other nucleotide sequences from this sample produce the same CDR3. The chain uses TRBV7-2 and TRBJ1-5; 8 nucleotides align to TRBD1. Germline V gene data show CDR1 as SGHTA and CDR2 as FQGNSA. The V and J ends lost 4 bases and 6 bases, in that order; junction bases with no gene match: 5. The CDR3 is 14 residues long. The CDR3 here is CASSSQGARQPQHF. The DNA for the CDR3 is TGTGCCAGCAGCTCCCAGGGGGCGCGTCAGCCCCAGCATTTT.

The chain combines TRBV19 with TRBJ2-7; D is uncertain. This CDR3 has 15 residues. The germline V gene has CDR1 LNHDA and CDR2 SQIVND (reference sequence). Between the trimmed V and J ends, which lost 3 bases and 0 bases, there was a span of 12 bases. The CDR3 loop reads CASSMSGILSYEQYF. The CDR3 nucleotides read TGTGCCAGTAGTATGTCGGGTATCCTCTCCTACGAGCAGTACTTC. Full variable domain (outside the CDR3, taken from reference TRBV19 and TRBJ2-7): DGGITQSPKYLFRKEGQNVTLSCEQNLNHDAMYWYRQDPGQGLRLIYYSQIVNDFQKGDIAEGYSVSREKKESFPLTVTSAQKNPTAFYLCASSMSGILSYEQYFGPGTRLTVT.

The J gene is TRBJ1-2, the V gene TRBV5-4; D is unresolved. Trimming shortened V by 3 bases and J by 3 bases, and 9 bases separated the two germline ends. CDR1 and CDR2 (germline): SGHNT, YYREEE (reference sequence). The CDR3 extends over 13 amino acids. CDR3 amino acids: CASSSRDDYGYTF. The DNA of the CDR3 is TGTGCCAGCAGCTCACGGGATGACTATGGCTACACCTTC.

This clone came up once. CDR3 DNA: TGTGCCAGTAGTACAGTCTCGACAGGGGCCCGCTATGGCTACACCTTC. It is translated as CASSTVSTGARYGYTF. V usage is TRBV19 and J usage is TRBJ1-2, with TRBD1 identical over 8 bases. With 4 bases clipped from V and 4 bases from J, the junction kept 11 bases outside the gene matches. CDR3 length equals 16 residues. Germline V CDR1 and CDR2: LNHDA, SQIVND (reference sequence). The variable domain in full, completed from reference TRBV19 and TRBJ1-2, reads DGGITQSPKYLFRKEGQNVTLSCEQNLNHDAMYWYRQDPGQGLRLIYYSQIVNDFQKGDIAEGYSVSREKKESFPLTVTSAQKNPTAFYLCASSTVSTGARYGYTFGSGTRLTVV.

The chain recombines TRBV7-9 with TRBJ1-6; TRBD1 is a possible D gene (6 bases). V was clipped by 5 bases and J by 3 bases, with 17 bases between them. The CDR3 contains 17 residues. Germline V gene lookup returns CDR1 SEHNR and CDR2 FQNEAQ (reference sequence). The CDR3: CASSPDRPSLYNSPLHF. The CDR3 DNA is TGTGCCAGCAGCCCTGACAGGCCTTCGCTCTATAATTCACCCCTCCACTTT. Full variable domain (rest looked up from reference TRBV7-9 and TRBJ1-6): DTGVSQNPRHKITKRGQNVTFRCDPISEHNRLYWYRQTLGQGPEFLTYFQNEAQLEKSRLLSDRFSAERPKGSFSTLEIQRTEQGDSAMYLCASSPDRPSLYNSPLHFGNGTRLTVT.

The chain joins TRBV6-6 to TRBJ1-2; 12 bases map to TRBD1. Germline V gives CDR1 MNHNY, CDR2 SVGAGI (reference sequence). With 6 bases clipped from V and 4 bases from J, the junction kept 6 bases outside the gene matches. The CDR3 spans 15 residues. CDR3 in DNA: TGTGCCAGCAGCTCCGGGACAGGGGGCTCCTATGGCTACACCTTC. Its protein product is CASSSGTGGSYGYTF.

The CDR3 loop is CASSGSTGESNQPQHF. The CDR3 DNA reads TGTGCCAGCAGCGGCTCGACAGGGGAAAGCAATCAGCCCCAGCATTTT. The J gene is TRBJ1-5, the V gene TRBV7-9; 8 nucleotides line up with TRBD1. Germline CDR1 is SEHNR and CDR2 is FQNEAQ (reference sequence). This CDR3 has 16 residues. The trim removed 5 bases at V and 1 base at J, leaving 7 bases unmatched. Full variable domain (outside the CDR3, taken from reference TRBV7-9 and TRBJ1-5): DTGVSQNPRHKITKRGQNVTFRCDPISEHNRLYWYRQTLGQGPEFLTYFQNEAQLEKSRLLSDRFSAERPKGSFSTLEIQRTEQGDSAMYLCASSGSTGESNQPQHFGDGTRLSIL.

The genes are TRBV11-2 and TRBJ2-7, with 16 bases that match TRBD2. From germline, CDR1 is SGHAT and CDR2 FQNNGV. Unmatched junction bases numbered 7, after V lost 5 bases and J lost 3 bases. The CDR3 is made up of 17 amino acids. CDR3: CASSEGLAGGPLYEQYF. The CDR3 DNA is TGTGCCAGCAGCGAGGGACTAGCGGGAGGGCCCCTCTACGAGCAGTACTTC.

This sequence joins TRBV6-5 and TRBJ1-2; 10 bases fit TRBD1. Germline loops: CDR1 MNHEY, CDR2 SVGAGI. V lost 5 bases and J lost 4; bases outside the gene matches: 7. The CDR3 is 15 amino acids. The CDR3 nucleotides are TGTGCCAGCAGTCCCCGGACAGGGGGTATCTATGGCTACACCTTC. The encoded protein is CASSPRTGGIYGYTF.

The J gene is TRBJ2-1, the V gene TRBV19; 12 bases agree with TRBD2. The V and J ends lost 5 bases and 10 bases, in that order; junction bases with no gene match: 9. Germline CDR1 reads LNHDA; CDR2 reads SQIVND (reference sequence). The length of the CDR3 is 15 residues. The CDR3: CASSASSGRAWEQFF. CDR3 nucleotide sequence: TGTGCCAGTAGTGCATCTAGCGGGAGGGCCTGGGAGCAGTTCTTC.